This is a list of T cell receptor beta chains from one sample in a study of response to subunit inactivated influenza vaccine. Via MiXCR, TCRdb re-called the RT-PCR reads, giving one row per CDR3 protein. This sample has 500,000 to 550,000 distinct CDR3 sequences; approximately 7.7% occur once, and the top ten carry approximately 13%. The specimen comprised PBMCs from blood, sampled less than 25 months after vaccination. The receptors were gathered from a man between 50 and 75 years old who received an inactivated influenza vaccine. The CDR3 runs from the conserved cysteine through the conserved F or W. D genes are given only for firm matches. Clone size is not always given. Where it is, it says once, few, many or a class for expanded clones.

cdr3_aa: CASRGGNTIYF
cdr3_nt: TGTGCCAGCAGAGGTGGAAACACCATATATTTT
d_call: .
clone_size: .
v_call: TRBV6-5
j_call: TRBJ1-3

cdr3_aa: CASSPREGGHRFF
cdr3_nt: TGTGCCAGCAGCCCGCGGGAGGGGGGACACAGGTTCTTC
d_call: TRBD2
clone_size: few
v_call: TRBV7-3
j_call: TRBJ2-1

cdr3_aa: CASSFFGTGRLNEQFF
cdr3_nt: TGTGCCAGCAGCTTTTTTGGGACAGGGCGGCTCAATGAGCAGTTCTTC
d_call: TRBD1
clone_size: few
v_call: TRBV5-6
j_call: TRBJ2-1

cdr3_aa: CASSEFSPLHF
cdr3_nt: TGTGCCAGCAGTGAATTTTCACCCCTCCACTTT
d_call: .
clone_size: many
v_call: TRBV2
j_call: TRBJ1-6

cdr3_aa: CASSWRLAGYNEQFF
cdr3_nt: TGTGCCAGCAGCTGGAGACTAGCGGGTTACAATGAGCAGTTCTTC
d_call: TRBD2
clone_size: many
v_call: TRBV28
j_call: TRBJ2-1

cdr3_aa: CASSPRGLNTGELFF
cdr3_nt: TGTGCCAGCAGTCCCAGGGGACTGAACACCGGGGAGCTGTTTTTT
d_call: .
clone_size: few
v_call: TRBV6-1
j_call: TRBJ2-2

cdr3_aa: CASSVSSGGTTGELFF
cdr3_nt: TGTGCCAGCAGCGTATCTAGCGGGGGGACCACCGGGGAGCTGTTTTTT
d_call: TRBD2
clone_size: few
v_call: TRBV9
j_call: TRBJ2-2

cdr3_aa: CASRPFPASEAFF
cdr3_nt: TGTGCCAGCAGACCCTTCCCGGCGTCTGAAGCTTTCTTT
d_call: .
clone_size: few
v_call: TRBV27
j_call: TRBJ1-1

cdr3_aa: CASSQDSLVGGALFF
cdr3_nt: TGCGCCAGCAGCCAAGACTCCCTGGTGGGGGGGGCTCTGTTTTTT
d_call: .
clone_size: .
v_call: TRBV4-1
j_call: TRBJ2-2

cdr3_aa: CASSDRKLAGTETQYF
cdr3_nt: TGTGCCAGCAGCGACCGAAAATTGGCGGGAACGGAGACCCAGTACTTC
d_call: .
clone_size: few
v_call: TRBV5-5
j_call: TRBJ2-5